The rows below give T cell receptor beta chains drawn from one sample of a study of blood T cell repertoires in COVID-19. TCRdb's table, derived via immunoSEQ multiplex PCR, lists solely in-frame clones and lacks some. Of roughly 30,000 clones listed, roughly 80% are singletons. Material: peripheral blood. Every receptor here comes from a woman in her sixties or seventies with acute or convalescent COVID-19. Each CDR3 is given with its conserved first and last residue. The D gene is left open where the match is weak. The listing skips clone size in some rows; elsewhere it reads once, few, many or a size class.

abundance	v_gene	j_gene	d_gene	CDR3aa	CDR3nt
-	TRBV30	TRBJ2-3	-	CAWSRGGDTQYF	TGTGCCTGGAGTAGGGGTGGAGATACGCAGTATTTT
-	TRBV6-1	TRBJ1-5	TRBD1	CASSEIGTGMSYQPQHF	TGTGCCAGCAGTGAAATAGGGACAGGCATGAGTTATCAGCCCCAGCATTTT
-	TRBV27	TRBJ2-6	TRBD2	CASSSTRTSGGAAGANVLTF	TGTGCCAGCAGTTCGACCCGCACTAGCGGGGGGGCCGCTGGGGCCAACGTCCTGACTTTC
-	TRBV28	TRBJ1-2	TRBD1	CASSLEGAFIYGYTF	TGTGCCAGCAGTTTAGAGGGGGCTTTTATCTATGGCTACACCTTC
-	TRBV6-5	TRBJ1-1	TRBD1	CAGSGTGVSEAFF	TGTGCCGGCTCAGGGACAGGGGTCTCTGAAGCTTTCTTT
-	TRBV7-9	TRBJ2-4	TRBD2	CASSLLAGVKNIQYF	TGTGCCAGCAGCTTGCTAGCGGGGGTCAAAAACATTCAGTACTTC
-	TRBV28	TRBJ1-4	-	CASSRLGTANEKLFF	TGTGCCAGCAGTCGCCTGGGCACGGCTAATGAAAAACTGTTTTTT
-	TRBV10-1	TRBJ1-1	TRBD1	CASSETTDRDRDTEAFF	TGCGCCAGCAGTGAGACGACTGACAGGGACCGAGACACTGAAGCTTTCTTT
-	TRBV4-1	TRBJ2-3	-	CASSQGLARGDTQYF	TGCGCCAGCAGCCAGGGGCTAGCGAGGGGAGATACGCAGTATTTT
-	TRBV6-6	TRBJ1-1	TRBD1	CASSPRDRGSKGWNTEAFF	TGTGCCAGCAGTCCCCGGGACAGGGGGTCGAAAGGGTGGAACACTGAAGCTTTCTTT
-	TRBV19	TRBJ2-7	-	CASSMGQTLIREQYF	TGTGCCAGTAGTATGGGGCAGACACTTATACGAGAGCAGTACTTC
-	TRBV5-1	TRBJ1-1	-	CASSLGDKYTEAFF	TGCGCCAGCAGCTTGGGGGACAAGTACACTGAAGCTTTCTTT
-	TRBV27	TRBJ2-7	-	CASSSYFPSMGASSYEQYF	TGTGCCAGCAGTTCGTATTTCCCCTCTATGGGGGCCTCCTCCTACGAGCAGTACTTC
-	TRBV19	TRBJ1-2	TRBD1	CASSQTAGGTHYGYTF	TGTGCCAGTAGCCAGACCGCAGGGGGCACTCACTATGGCTACACCTTC
-	TRBV28	TRBJ2-3	TRBD2	CASSSTSVSDTQYF	TGTGCCAGCAGTTCGACTAGCGTGTCAGATACGCAGTATTTT
-	TRBV6-2/TRBV6-3	TRBJ1-2	-	CASSADQGYYGYTF	TGTGCCAGCAGCGCTGACCAGGGTTACTATGGCTACACCTTC
few	TRBV24-1	TRBJ1-2	-	CATSEEDWGYTF	TGTGCCACCAGTGAAGAGGATTGGGGCTACACCTTC
many	TRBV6-2/TRBV6-3	TRBJ2-1	TRBD2	CASSYPSGGAYNEQFF	TGTGCCAGCAGTTACCCTAGCGGGGGGGCCTACAATGAGCAGTTCTTC
-	TRBV25-1	TRBJ1-1	-	CASRDRLNTEAFF	TGTGCCAGCCGAGACAGACTGAACACTGAAGCTTTCTTT
few	TRBV19	TRBJ1-2	-	CASSRDRLYYGYTF	TGTGCCAGTAGTAGAGACAGGCTCTACTATGGCTACACCTTC
once	TRBV28	TRBJ1-2	TRBD1	CASGRDRKNYGYTF	TGTGCCAGCGGGAGGGACAGGAAAAACTATGGCTACACCTTC
-	TRBV4-1	TRBJ1-4	TRBD1	CASSLRQGVNEKLFF	TGCGCCAGCAGCCTACGACAGGGGGTTAATGAAAAACTGTTTTTT
-	TRBV6-5	TRBJ1-6	-	CASSYHRANSPLHF	TGTGCCAGCAGTTACCACAGGGCGAATTCACCCCTCCACTTT
-	TRBV4-2	TRBJ1-2	TRBD1	CASSQFTGDYGYTF	TGTGCCAGCAGCCAATTCACAGGGGACTATGGCTACACCTTC
-	TRBV5-6	TRBJ1-2	TRBD1	CASSFPGQNYGYTF	TGTGCCAGCAGCTTTCCGGGACAGAACTATGGCTACACCTTC
-	TRBV20-1	TRBJ1-1	-	CSARAGYEAFF	TGCAGTGCTAGAGCGGGGTATGAAGCTTTCTTT
-	TRBV7-9	TRBJ2-3	TRBD2	CASSPPPYRSGGFTDTQYF	TGTGCCAGCAGCCCCCCCCCGTATCGAAGCGGGGGATTCACAGATACGCAGTATTTT
-	TRBV29-1	TRBJ1-5	-	CSVGHSNQPQHF	TGCAGCGTTGGTCATAGCAATCAGCCCCAGCATTTT
-	TRBV5-1	TRBJ1-6	-	CASRIDDSSYNSPLHF	TGCGCCAGCAGAATAGACGACAGCTCCTATAATTCACCCCTCCACTTT